The TCR beta chain under discussion was sequenced for a study of blood T cell repertoires in COVID-19. Study-level background: Donors in the United States, Italy and Spain gave samples during acute or convalescent COVID-19. Sample material is recorded as cDNA or gDNA derived from T cells, B-cell-depleted T cells, or PBMCs.

This CDR3 spans 14 amino acids. Germline-derived CDR1 and CDR2 are MNHEY and SVGAGI. The V gene end was trimmed by 6 bases and the J gene end by 2 bases; junction bases not matched to a gene: 7. Original analysis: Estimates of nucleated cell counts were drawn from the amplification of reference gene primers. Method: immunoSEQ multiplex PCR; TCRdb's copy keeps in-frame clones and lacks some. V and J calls and clone size come straight from that table; D and trimming were deduced from the DNA. The sample has approximately 170,000 clones; over 80% are singletons. This receptor was identified in an older man who had recovered from COVID-19. The sequenced sample consisted of peripheral blood. The chain joins TRBV6-5 to TRBJ2-7; TRBD1 aligns across 7 bases. Written as DNA, the CDR3 is TGTGCCAGCAGCAACGAGGGGGCGGCCTACGAGCAGTACTTC. It codes for CASSNEGAAYEQYF.